This TCR beta chain was found in a study of identical twins. Study results and caveats: Potential partial confounding of zero-insertion analyses by invariant MAIT and iNKT cells was noted. Among beta out-of-frame sequences, excess sharing between twins appeared weaker.

Trimming removed 2 bases from V and 11 bases from J; junction bases left unmatched: 25. This CDR3 comprises 19 residues. Germline values: CDR1 MGHDK, CDR2 SYGVNS. TCRdb redid the calling of the 5' RACE reads with MiXCR, one entry per CDR3 protein. Among some 1,700,000 distinct CDR3 sequences listed, around 29% were seen once. About this clonotype itself: Its antigen is undetermined.

Sequencing was carried out using cord blood. The receptor's source is a newborn girl in good health. The chain recombines TRBV25-1 with TRBJ2-5; 8 positions agree with TRBD2. The CDR3 nucleotides are TGTGCCAGCAGTGAACCAGGAAGCGGGAGTTATCGGTACTCAAATGAGCAGTACTTC. Translated, it gives CASSEPGSGSYRYSNEQYF.